These 25 T cell receptor beta chains originate from one sample sequenced in a study of early T cells in non-severe SARS-CoV-2 infection. MiXCR was run by TCRdb on the 5' RACE reads, yielding one entry per CDR3 protein. This repertoire shows approximately 47,000 distinct CDR3 sequences, more than 5.5% found once; its top ten account for under 9%. Sequenced here: whole blood, sampled at baseline. These receptors came from an adult who was a healthcare worker with PCR-confirmed SARS-CoV-2 infection or an uninfected control (not recorded which).

The V gene is TRBV18, the J gene TRBJ2-7; 13 positions match TRBD2. V lost 1 base and J lost 6; bases outside the gene matches: 9. The CDR3 length is 17 residues. CDR1 is KGHSH and CDR2 is LQKENI in the germline V gene. The CDR3 nucleotides are TGTGCCAGCTCACCACTCCCCTCTGGACTAGCGGGAGCCGAGCAGTACTTC. As protein: CASSPLPSGLAGAEQYF.

This clonotype was seen more than once but under ten times. V and J are TRBV7-2 and TRBJ1-2; D is unresolved. Germline assignment: CDR1 SGHTA and CDR2 FQGNSA. The CDR3 is 15 amino acids. With 1 base removed from V and 1 base from J, the gap between germline ends came to 10 bases. The CDR3, as DNA: TGTGCCAGCAGCTTAGAGTTGGGCCTTAACTATGGCTACACCTTC. This gives the protein CASSLELGLNYGYTF. Full variable domain (rest looked up from reference TRBV7-2 and TRBJ1-2): GAGVSQSPSNKVTEKGKDVELRCDPISGHTALYWYRQSLGQGLEFLIYFQGNSAPDKSGLPSDRFSAERTGGSVSTLTIQRTQQEDSAVYLCASSLELGLNYGYTFGSGTRLTVV.

This clonotype was recorded a few times. The chain joins TRBV29-1 to TRBJ1-2; D is undetermined. Trimming removed 5 bases from V and 10 bases from J, with 17 bases in between. This CDR3 has 12 residues. The germline V gene encodes CDR1 SQVTM and CDR2 ANQGSEA. The DNA for the CDR3 is TGCAGCGTTCACAAGAGGAGCAGTCCCTACACCTTC. Translated, it gives CSVHKRSSPYTF.

The chain uses TRBV20-1 and TRBJ2-1; weak D call: TRBD2 (5 bases). The CDR3 has 19 residues. CDR1 is DFQATT, CDR2 SNEGSKA, per germline (reference sequence). V lost 3 bases and J 0 bases, leaving 24 bases between the germline ends. The CDR3 protein is CSASLYPLTRLLSYNEQFF. CDR3 nucleotide sequence: TGCAGTGCTAGTTTATACCCGCTGACTCGACTACTCTCCTACAATGAGCAGTTCTTC.

There are a few counts of this clonotype. The V call is TRBV6-2 or TRBV6-3, the J call TRBJ2-1; 8 bases are shared with TRBD1. Germline CDR1 is MNHEY and CDR2 is SVGEGT. This CDR3 contains 16 residues. The J segment lost 7 bases and the V segment lost 5 bases, leaving 13 bases of the junction unmatched. CDR3 DNA: TGTGCCAGCAGTGGGTATCGGACAGGGAGGATGAATGAGCAGTTCTTC. This codes for CASSGYRTGRMNEQFF.

This clonotype was picked up many times. The chain employs TRBV7-9 and TRBJ2-1; tentative D call: TRBD2 (5 bases). From germline, CDR1 is SEHNR and CDR2 FQNEAQ (reference sequence). CDR3 length: 14 residues. Trimming pared 1 base from V and 8 bases from J, leaving 12 bases between. The CDR3 DNA follows: TGTGCCAGCAGCTTAGGGAACCTGCGGGATGAGCAGTTCTTC. It codes for CASSLGNLRDEQFF.

A few counts support this clonotype. The rearrangement uses TRBV5-4 and TRBJ2-7; tentatively, D is TRBD1 (5 bases). Germline V lookup: CDR1 SGHNT, CDR2 YYREEE (reference sequence). CDR3 size: 15 residues. V gave up 0 bases and J gave up 1 base, with 11 bases separating them. CDR3: CASSLEGAGSYEQYF. The CDR3 DNA follows: TGTGCCAGCAGCTTGGAAGGGGCTGGATCCTACGAGCAGTACTTC.

This clonotype occurred a few times. The chain combines TRBV5-1 with TRBJ1-1; no clear D gene. This CDR3 has 12 amino acids. Per germline, CDR1 SGHRS and CDR2 YFSETQ. V lost 4 bases and J 4 bases, leaving 8 bases between the germline ends. CDR3 sequence reads: CASSPEGTEAFF. The CDR3, as DNA: TGCGCCAGCAGCCCGGAGGGCACTGAAGCTTTCTTT.

This clonotype was seen repeatedly, ten times or more. The chain is built from TRBV28 and TRBJ2-1; D perhaps matches TRBD2 (5 bases). The V and J ends lost 0 bases and 4 bases respectively, with 13 bases between them. Germline loops: CDR1 MDHEN, CDR2 SYDVKM. The CDR3 sequence is 16 residues long. The CDR3, as DNA: TGTGCCAGCAGTTTATGGTCCCCTACGGGGTACAATGAGCAGTTCTTC. Translation gives CASSLWSPTGYNEQFF.

This clonotype was recorded at least ten times. The chain links TRBV2 to TRBJ1-1; 7 nucleotides agree with TRBD1. V dropped 6 bases and J dropped 6; count of bases not matched to a gene: 19. The germline CDR1 and CDR2 sequences are SNHLY and FYNNEI. CDR3 size: 17 residues. CDR3 in DNA: TGTGCCAGCAGGCCGAACAGGGGCGGCAGCGGGACGGCTGAAGCTTTCTTT. It translates to CASRPNRGGSGTAEAFF.

The CDR3 nucleotides read TGTGCCAGCAGCCTCCGGGACAGGGTGAACCAGCAGTACTTC. Amino acids: CASSLRDRVNQQYF. This chain links TRBV7-8 with TRBJ2-7; 9 nucleotides agree with TRBD1. V gave up 5 bases and J gave up 8 bases; unmatched junction bases: 10. CDR1 is SGHVS and CDR2 is FQNEAQ in the germline V gene. The CDR3 is made up of 14 amino acids.

This clonotype was picked up many times. The gene calls are TRBV29-1 and TRBJ1-2, with unresolved D. Looked up from germline, CDR1 is SQVTM and CDR2 is ANQGSEA. The CDR3 runs to 14 residues. Trimming cost V 0 bases and J 2 bases, with 10 bases left between them. The CDR3 here is CSVEDRHPNYGYTF. In DNA form, the CDR3 reads TGCAGCGTTGAAGATCGACACCCCAACTATGGCTACACCTTC. Based on the CDR3 plus reference TRBV29-1 and TRBJ1-2, the full variable domain is SAVISQKPSRDICQRGTSLTIQCQVDSQVTMMFWYRQQPGQSLTLIATANQGSEATYESGFVIDKFPISRPNLTFSTLTVSNMSPEDSSIYLCSVEDRHPNYGYTFGSGTRLTVV.

This clonotype occurred many times. This chain joins TRBV7-9 and TRBJ2-7; 8 nucleotides match TRBD1. V dropped 4 bases and J dropped 3; count of bases not matched to a gene: 5. Germline values: CDR1 SEHNR, CDR2 FQNEAQ (reference sequence). This CDR3 comprises 14 residues. This CDR3 reads CASSSQGANYEQYF. CDR3 nucleotides: TGTGCCAGCAGCTCCCAGGGGGCCAACTACGAGCAGTACTTC. Using reference TRBV7-9 and TRBJ2-7 for the parts outside the CDR3, the full variable domain is DTGVSQNPRHKITKRGQNVTFRCDPISEHNRLYWYRQTLGQGPEFLTYFQNEAQLEKSRLLSDRFSAERPKGSFSTLEIQRTEQGDSAMYLCASSSQGANYEQYFGPGTRLTVT.

The chain couples TRBV27 to TRBJ1-6; D gene ambiguous. The length of the CDR3 is 16 residues. V was pared by 5 bases and J by 3 bases, with 14 bases between. Looked up from germline, CDR1 is MNHEY and CDR2 is SMNVEV (reference sequence). CDR3 sequence: CASSPISPGYNSPLHF. The CDR3 coding sequence is TGTGCCAGCAGTCCAATCTCCCCGGGCTATAATTCACCCCTCCACTTT.

V usage is TRBV10-2 and J usage is TRBJ2-5; possibly TRBD1 or TRBD2 for D (5 bases each). The CDR3 runs 15 residues. Trimming pared 2 bases from V and 5 bases from J, leaving 15 bases between. The germline CDR1 and CDR2 sequences are WSHSY and SAAADI. The CDR3: CASSERTGWGETQYF. The DNA of the CDR3 is TGCGCCAGCAGTGAGAGAACAGGCTGGGGGGAGACCCAGTACTTC.

This clonotype has only a few counts. This chain uses TRBV9 with TRBJ2-3; 12 bases are shared with TRBD2. There are 16 residues in the CDR3. The V gene's germline CDR1 is SGDLS and CDR2 YYNGEE. V shed 6 bases and J 6 bases; nucleotides not matched to a gene: 11. This CDR3 is CASTPSTSGRRDTQYF. The CDR3 nucleotides read TGTGCCAGCACTCCCTCTACTAGCGGGAGGAGGGATACGCAGTATTTT.

The gene calls are TRBV6-2 or TRBV6-3 and TRBJ1-1, with D possibly being TRBD1 (5 bases). Trimming removed 2 bases from V and 2 bases from J, with 18 bases in between. The germline CDR1 and CDR2 sequences are MNHEY and SVGEGT. The CDR3 loop spans 17 amino acids. In DNA form, the CDR3 reads TGTGCCAGCAGTTACCACATGCTCGGGGACTTAAACACTGAAGCTTTCTTT. It specifies CASSYHMLGDLNTEAFF.

This clonotype has only a few counts. The chain carries TRBV6-1 and TRBJ2-7, with D perhaps TRBD1 or TRBD2 (5 bases each). This CDR3 is built from 15 residues. The ends were cut back, 7 bases at V and 4 bases at J, with 20 bases in the middle. In germline, CDR1 is MNHNS, CDR2 SASEGT. Here the CDR3 reads CASITRGDSIYEQYF. Here the CDR3 DNA reads TGTGCCAGCATTACCCGGGGAGACAGTATTTACGAGCAGTACTTC.

J is TRBJ1-1 and V is TRBV27; the D gene is possibly TRBD1 (5 bases). In germline, CDR1 is MNHEY, CDR2 SMNVEV (reference sequence). With 10 bases removed from V and 0 bases from J, the gap between germline ends came to 12 bases. The CDR3 is 13 residues long. The CDR3 bases are TGTGCCACGGGGGACTCCATGAACACTGAAGCTTTCTTT. Its translation: CATGDSMNTEAFF.

This clonotype was counted only a few times. The CDR3 here is CSVVSFTSGVPYEQYF. In DNA form, the CDR3 reads TGCAGCGTTGTTTCCTTTACTAGCGGGGTTCCCTACGAGCAGTACTTC. The chain carries TRBV29-1 and TRBJ2-7, with 10 bases matching TRBD2. Germline CDR1 is SQVTM and CDR2 is ANQGSEA. The V gene end was trimmed by 4 bases and the J gene end by 2 bases; junction bases not matched to a gene: 11. This CDR3 is built from 16 residues.

This clonotype was seen ten or more times. V and J are TRBV3-1 and TRBJ2-1, with D possibly being TRBD2 (5 bases). Trimming shortened V by 2 bases and J by 0 bases, and 11 bases separated the two germline ends. In germline, CDR1 is LGHDT, CDR2 YNNKEL (reference sequence). This CDR3 is built from 16 residues. CDR3 amino acids: CASSQQAVSSYNEQFF. The CDR3 region has the DNA TGTGCCAGCAGCCAACAAGCGGTGAGCTCCTACAATGAGCAGTTCTTC.

This clonotype was observed a handful of times. The genes are TRBV28 and TRBJ2-3, with a possible D match to TRBD2 (6 bases). Trimming removed 1 base at V and 0 bases at J, with 11 bases between. CDR3 size: 16 residues. Per germline, CDR1 MDHEN and CDR2 SYDVKM. This CDR3 is CASSLFSAGSTDTQYF. In nucleotides, the CDR3 is TGTGCCAGCAGTTTATTTTCGGCGGGAAGCACAGATACGCAGTATTTT.

The gene calls are TRBV2 and TRBJ2-6; D is unresolved. The CDR3 sequence is 13 residues long. In germline, CDR1 is SNHLY, CDR2 FYNNEI. V shed 7 bases and J shed 0 bases, with 4 bases lying between them. CDR3 in DNA: TGTGCCAGCATCTACTCTGGGGCCAACGTCCTGACTTTC. Its translation is CASIYSGANVLTF. Full variable domain (missing parts from reference TRBV2 and TRBJ2-6): EPEVTQTPSHQVTQMGQEVILRCVPISNHLYFYWYRQILGQKVEFLVSFYNNEISEKSEIFDDQFSVERPDGSNFTLKIRSTKLEDSAMYFCASIYSGANVLTFGAGSRLTVL.

This clonotype was picked up a small number of times. The V gene is TRBV6-6, the J gene TRBJ2-7; TRBD2 matches 8 bases. Germline V CDR1 and CDR2: MNHNY, SVGAGI (reference sequence). The V and J ends lost 7 bases and 2 bases, in that order; junction bases with no gene match: 4. CDR3 length: 13 amino acids. CDR3 nucleotides: TGTGCCAGCATCCTTAGCGGGACCTACGAGCAGTACTTC. Translating it yields CASILSGTYEQYF.

The table lists this clonotype with many counts. CDR3 DNA sequence: TGTGCCAGCCCGGGACTACCGAACACCGGGGAGCTGTTTTTT. It codes for CASPGLPNTGELFF. The chain combines TRBV12-3 or TRBV12-4 with TRBJ2-2; 7 bases line up with TRBD2. The CDR3 loop spans 14 amino acids. V lost 8 bases and J lost 0; bases outside the gene matches: 3.